This TCR beta chain comes out of a study of identical twins. Each CDR3 protein gets one entry after TCRdb re-called the 5' RACE reads with MiXCR. The sample yields hundreds of thousands of distinct CDR3 sequences, 21% seen once. This clonotype was counted only a few times. The antigen is not known. Broader study findings: Cord blood's abundant beta clonotypes had fewer insertions, unlike memory repertoires.

The data were also submitted as part of a second study, on T cells expressing NK-cell markers. In that study: Sorted CD3+CD56+NKG2C+, CD3+CD56+NKG2C- and CD3+CD56-NKG2C+ T cells provided the TCR beta repertoires. Most of the eight sequenced donors tested HCMV-seropositive; one tested seronegative. Several experiments employed an anti-gamma-delta TCR antibody to confine sorting to alpha-beta TCR T cells.

The sample was PBMCs. This receptor was identified in a woman between 18 and 29 years old in good health.

The CDR3 reads CASSLYLTSGYTF. In DNA, the CDR3 is TGTGCCAGCAGCTTATACCTTACTTCTGGCTACACCTTC. The rearrangement joins TRBV7-2 to TRBJ1-2; no clear D gene. The germline V and J ends were trimmed by 2 bases and 7 bases, with 11 bases remaining between them. The CDR3 runs to 13 residues. Germline CDR1 SGHTA, CDR2 FQGNSA. Complete variable domain (other parts from reference TRBV7-2 and TRBJ1-2): GAGVSQSPSNKVTEKGKDVELRCDPISGHTALYWYRQSLGQGLEFLIYFQGNSAPDKSGLPSDRFSAERTGGSVSTLTIQRTQQEDSAVYLCASSLYLTSGYTFGSGTRLTVV.